This TCR beta chain was captured in a study of identical twins. Whole-study results and caveats: Without tracking the same donors, conclusions rested on cross-sectional statistical analysis.

Trimming cost V 0 bases and J 3 bases, with 18 bases left between them. The CDR3 contains 18 residues. Looked up from germline, CDR1 is LGHNA and CDR2 is YNFKEQ. Note on this clonotype: What it binds is not known.

MiXCR, applied by TCRdb to the 5' RACE reads, yields one record per CDR3 protein. The data show 600,000 to 700,000 distinct CDR3 sequences, approximately 22% seen once. These data were also reused for a study on T cells expressing NK-cell markers.

This chain uses TRBV4-2 with TRBJ2-1; D assignment may be TRBD1 or TRBD2 (6 bases each). The sample consisted of PBMCs. This TCR was sampled from a woman aged 18-29 years in good health. In nucleotides, the CDR3 is TGTGCCAGCAGCCAAGAAATAGCAGGGGCTAGCGTCTACAATGAGCAGTTCTTC. It encodes CASSQEIAGASVYNEQFF.